A single sample gave rise to the 16 T cell receptor beta chains below, sequenced in a study of siplizumab effects on memory and regulatory T cells. Clones were sequenced by immunoSEQ multiplex PCR, and TCRdb holds only the in-frame ones, with some missing. Of some 100,000 clones in the sample, 80% to 95% were seen once. Specimen: CD4+ T cells sorted from blood. The receptors were sampled from a human donor in good health. Some clones in this sample may be carry-over from other donors' samples.

This chain joins TRBV29-1 and TRBJ2-3; 7 bases map to TRBD1. The germline gives CDR1 SQVTM, CDR2 ANQGSEA. V lost 4 bases and J lost 3; bases outside the gene matches: 4. The CDR3 loop spans 13 amino acids. CDR3 in DNA: TGCAGCGTTGTGCCAGGGGGTACAGATACGCAGTATTTT. Its translation: CSVVPGGTDTQYF.

The V and J genes are TRBV2 and TRBJ2-2, with 9 bases that match TRBD2. The trim removed 8 bases at V and 3 bases at J, leaving 4 bases unmatched. Germline CDR1 and CDR2: SNHLY and FYNNEI. The CDR3 contains 14 residues. The CDR3 here is CASYSGRYTGELFF. The CDR3 nucleotides are TGTGCCAGCTACAGCGGGAGGTACACCGGGGAGCTGTTTTTT.

The chain uses TRBV5-6 and TRBJ1-1; maybe TRBD1 (6 bases). Germline assignment: CDR1 SGHDT and CDR2 YYEEEE. The V end was cut by 3 bases, the J end by 5 bases, with 8 bases between. This CDR3 spans 12 amino acids. CDR3 nucleotide sequence: TGTGCCAGCAGCTACAGGGAAACTGAAGCTTTCTTT. This encodes CASSYRETEAFF.

The V call is TRBV2, the J call TRBJ2-2; D gene unclear. Trimming stripped 1 base from V and 7 bases from J, with 4 bases between. The CDR3 contains 12 residues. Germline CDR1 reads SNHLY; CDR2 reads FYNNEI. This chain's CDR3 is CASSEGLGELFF. CDR3 nucleotides: TGTGCCAGCAGTGAAGGGCTCGGGGAGCTGTTTTTT. Looking up the rest from reference TRBV2 and TRBJ2-2 gives the full variable domain: EPEVTQTPSHQVTQMGQEVILRCVPISNHLYFYWYRQILGQKVEFLVSFYNNEISEKSEIFDDQFSVERPDGSNFTLKIRSTKLEDSAMYFCASSEGLGELFFGEGSRLTVL.

The table lists this clone with a few counts. V usage is TRBV30 and J usage is TRBJ1-5; 9 bases align to TRBD1. After removal of 2 bases from V and 5 bases from J, the junction contained 7 bases not matched to a gene. CDR3 length: 15 residues. Germline-derived CDR1 and CDR2 are GTSNPN and SVGIG (reference sequence). The CDR3 sequence is CAWSYRDRDYQPQHF. CDR3 coding DNA: TGTGCCTGGAGTTATCGGGACAGGGATTATCAGCCCCAGCATTTT.

This rearrangement joins TRBV7-8 to TRBJ2-2, with 9 positions matching TRBD2. V lost 6 bases and J lost 5; bases outside the gene matches: 7. Per germline, CDR1 SGHVS and CDR2 FQNEAQ. This CDR3 comprises 15 residues. The CDR3 protein is CASSLTSGSTGELFF. The CDR3 nucleotides are TGTGCCAGCAGTCTAACTAGCGGGTCAACCGGGGAGCTGTTTTTT.

The V gene is TRBV6-5, the J gene TRBJ1-2; 7 bases map to TRBD1. Germline CDR1 is MNHEY and CDR2 is SVGAGI. CDR3 size: 13 residues. Unmatched junction bases numbered 3, after V lost 6 bases and J lost 2 bases. The chain's CDR3 is CASRLTGNYGYTF. Here the CDR3 DNA reads TGTGCCAGCAGATTGACAGGGAACTATGGCTACACCTTC.

The rearrangement uses TRBV19 and TRBJ2-4; 7 bases line up with TRBD1. Looked up from germline, CDR1 is LNHDA and CDR2 is SQIVND (reference sequence). V was pared by 5 bases and J by 6 bases, with 10 bases of the junction left unmatched. CDR3 length: 15 residues. CDR3 amino acids: CASSPRLDRLNIQYF. The CDR3 DNA is TGTGCCAGTAGTCCTCGGTTGGACAGGCTAAACATTCAGTACTTC.

This rearrangement joins TRBV7-3 to TRBJ2-7, with 8 bases matching TRBD1. Trimming took 3 bases from V and 7 from J; bases not matched to a gene: 8. The CDR3 is 14 amino acids. CDR1 and CDR2 from the germline V gene are SGHTA and FQGTGA. For the CDR3, the DNA is TGTGCCAGCAGCTTTGGACAGGGCTTGGGGGAGCAGTACTTC. This encodes CASSFGQGLGEQYF. The full variable domain, its missing parts supplied by reference TRBV7-3 and TRBJ2-7, is GAGVSQTPSNKVTEKGKYVELRCDPISGHTALYWYRQSLGQGPEFLIYFQGTGAADDSGLPNDRFFAVRPEGSVSTLKIQRTERGDSAVYLCASSFGQGLGEQYFGPGTRLTVT.

V usage is TRBV28 and J usage is TRBJ1-2; no definite D call. Germline CDR1 and CDR2: MDHEN and SYDVKM. Deletions cut 6 bases from V and 8 bases from J, with 16 bases between. The CDR3 is 13 residues long. The CDR3 loop is CASRGGSVKGYTF. In DNA, the CDR3 is TGTGCCAGCAGAGGAGGGTCTGTAAAGGGCTACACCTTC.

V usage is TRBV20-1 and J usage is TRBJ1-1; D uncertain. In germline, CDR1 is DFQATT, CDR2 SNEGSKA (reference sequence). CDR3 length: 11 amino acids. Trimming cost V 2 bases and J 7 bases, with 8 bases left between them. DNA of the CDR3: TGCAGTGCTAGATTTCGAGTTGAAGCTTTCTTT. Translated, it gives CSARFRVEAFF.

This clone was seen just once. This rearrangement joins TRBV21-1 to TRBJ2-1; the table's D gene call, TRBD2, was not cross checked with the DNA. TRBV21-1 is reported as a pseudogene. This CDR3 is 15 amino acids long. This CDR3 is CASSNRAESYNEQFF. The DNA for the CDR3 is TGTGCCAGCAGCAACAGAGCGGAATCCTACAATGAGCAGTTCTTC.

With regard to this clone: The sample holds other DNA sequences that translate to the same CDR3. The J gene is TRBJ1-5, the V gene TRBV6-6; the D is unclear. The V and J ends lost 0 bases and 4 bases respectively, with 4 bases between them. This CDR3 contains 13 residues. Germline assignment: CDR1 MNHNY and CDR2 SVGAGI (reference sequence). This CDR3 is CASSYSSNQPQHF. The CDR3 coding sequence is TGTGCCAGCAGTTACTCGAGTAATCAGCCCCAGCATTTT.

Here the CDR3 reads CASNEAHDGREQFF. As DNA, the CDR3 is TGTGCCAGCAATGAGGCGCACGATGGGAGGGAGCAGTTCTTC. The chain recombines TRBV28 with TRBJ2-1; D may be TRBD2 (6 bases). The CDR3 has 14 amino acids. V was shortened by 7 bases and J by 10 bases, with 20 bases between the two germline ends. Germline CDR1 reads MDHEN; CDR2 reads SYDVKM.

The chain combines TRBV6-6 with TRBJ2-7; the match to TRBD1 covers 8 bases. CDR1 MNHNY and CDR2 SVGAGI come from the germline V gene (reference sequence). Losses at the gene ends were 1 base for V and 5 bases for J; bases not matched to a gene: 4. There are 14 residues in the CDR3. The CDR3 spells CASSYLDRANEQYF. For the CDR3, the DNA is TGTGCCAGCAGTTACTTGGACAGGGCAAACGAGCAGTACTTC.

The chain joins TRBV28 to TRBJ2-3; 12 bases fit TRBD2. Germline lookup yields CDR1 MDHEN and CDR2 SYDVKM. The CDR3 contains 18 residues. V lost 6 bases and J lost 2; bases outside the gene matches: 12. CDR3 sequence reads: CASSTPGLAGKHTDTQYF. The CDR3 nucleotides read TGTGCCAGCAGCACTCCGGGACTAGCGGGTAAACACACAGATACGCAGTATTTT.